The 11 T cell receptor beta chains in this list originate from one sample, sequenced in a study of cytomegalovirus exposure and HLA in healthy donors. Here immunoSEQ multiplex PCR was the method, and the copy in TCRdb shows in-frame clones only, minus some. The table shows 150,000 to 200,000 clones, with roughly 77% occurring only once. The sequencing sample was made of PBMCs. The receptors shown here come from a woman aged 25 to 45 in good health and CMV-seronegative.

This chain joins TRBV6-6 and TRBJ2-3; 9 bases align to TRBD2. This CDR3 has 16 residues. Germline CDR1 is MNHNY and CDR2 is SVGAGI (reference sequence). J gave up 6 bases and V 3 bases, and 10 bases lay outside the gene matches. The CDR3 DNA reads as TGTGCCAGCAGTTATGGTCGGCGGGGGGGCCTTGATACGCAGTATTTT. It yields the protein CASSYGRRGGLDTQYF.

This clone was seen only once. CDR3 nucleotide sequence: TGTGCCAGCAGCTCGACTAGCGGGTGGTCCTACGAGCAGTACTTC. Translating it yields CASSSTSGWSYEQYF. The rearrangement joins TRBV5-4 to TRBJ2-7; TRBD2 matches 10 bases. CDR3 length equals 15 residues. With 3 bases clipped from V and 1 base from J, the junction kept 4 bases outside the gene matches. The germline V gene has CDR1 SGHNT and CDR2 YYREEE (reference sequence).

The J gene is TRBJ2-7, the V gene TRBV11-2; 8 bases are shared with TRBD2. The CDR3 has 16 amino acids. V was pared by 7 bases and J by 7 bases, with 18 bases of the junction left unmatched. Germline V gene data show CDR1 as SGHAT and CDR2 as FQNNGV. The CDR3 loop reads CASIHPAAGGLGEQYF. CDR3 DNA sequence: TGTGCCAGCATCCACCCCGCGGCGGGGGGCCTCGGTGAGCAGTACTTC.

V usage is TRBV28 and J usage is TRBJ2-7, with TRBD1 matching over 9 bases. The ends lost 2 bases at V and 4 bases at J; junction bases unmatched: 3. The CDR3 length is 14 residues. The germline CDR1 and CDR2 sequences are MDHEN and SYDVKM. The CDR3 sequence is CASSLPDRGYEQYF. CDR3 DNA: TGTGCCAGCAGTTTACCTGACAGGGGGTACGAGCAGTACTTC. The variable domain in full, with the rest retrieved from reference TRBV28 and TRBJ2-7, is DVKVTQSSRYLVKRTGEKVFLECVQDMDHENMFWYRQDPGLGLRLIYFSYDVKMKEKGDIPEGYSVSREKKERFSLILESASTNQTSMYLCASSLPDRGYEQYFGPGTRLTVT.

This clone was recorded a few times. V is TRBV6-5 and J is TRBJ2-7, with D possibly TRBD1 on 5 matching bases. Germline CDR1 reads MNHEY; CDR2 reads SVGAGI. The V gene lost 8 bases and the J gene lost 8 bases, with 13 bases spanning the gap. This CDR3 has 11 residues. This chain's CDR3 is CASGQGGQQYF. CDR3 in DNA: TGTGCCAGCGGGCAGGGTGGCCAGCAGTACTTC.

CDR3 in amino acids: CASSQEYTGGNTGELFF. DNA for the CDR3: TGCGCCAGCAGCCAAGAATATACGGGAGGAAACACCGGGGAGCTGTTTTTT. This chain uses TRBV4-1 with TRBJ2-2; TRBD2 matches at 7 bases. The CDR3 has 17 amino acids. Trimming removed 0 bases from V and 2 bases from J; junction bases left unmatched: 6. Germline loops: CDR1 MGHRA, CDR2 YSYEKL.

V gene TRBV27 combines with J gene TRBJ2-3; TRBD2 matches 8 bases. Unmatched junction bases numbered 16, after V lost 5 bases and J lost 0 bases. From germline, CDR1 is MNHEY and CDR2 SMNVEV (reference sequence). This CDR3 spans 19 amino acids. The CDR3 reads CASSPIGRTSGRSTDTQYF. The DNA of the CDR3 is TGTGCCAGCAGTCCCATAGGCCGAACTAGCGGAAGAAGCACAGATACGCAGTATTTT.

The V gene is TRBV7-6, the J gene TRBJ2-7; weak D call: TRBD2 (6 bases). This CDR3 contains 15 residues. From germline, CDR1 is SGHVS and CDR2 FNYEAQ. V lost 3 bases to trimming and J lost 0 bases, with 12 bases between them. This CDR3 reads CASSFGTESSYEQYF. The CDR3 region has the DNA TGTGCCAGCAGCTTTGGGACTGAGAGCTCCTACGAGCAGTACTTC.

This clone was counted between two and nine times. This chain joins TRBV7-9 and TRBJ1-2; D gene unclear. V lost 3 bases and J 7 bases, leaving 18 bases between the germline ends. CDR1 and CDR2 from the germline V gene are SEHNR and FQNEAQ (reference sequence). This CDR3 has 15 residues. The CDR3 protein is CASSFEQVLVGGYTF. The CDR3 coding sequence is TGTGCCAGCAGCTTCGAGCAGGTTCTGGTGGGTGGCTACACCTTC.

The V and J genes are TRBV9 and TRBJ2-7; TRBD2 aligns across 9 bases. The germline V gene encodes CDR1 SGDLS and CDR2 YYNGEE. J was trimmed by 3 bases and V by 3 bases; bases with no gene match: 4. The CDR3 has 14 residues. This CDR3 reads CASSGASGIYEQYF. The DNA for the CDR3 is TGTGCCAGCAGCGGGGCTAGCGGGATCTACGAGCAGTACTTC.

The V call is TRBV7-2, the J call TRBJ1-6, with 9 nucleotides matching TRBD1. J gave up 7 bases and V 5 bases, and 6 bases lay outside the gene matches. The germline V gene encodes CDR1 SGHTA and CDR2 FQGNSA. The CDR3 totals 15 residues. The chain's CDR3 is CASSPRTGENSPLHF. The CDR3 nucleotides read TGTGCCAGCAGCCCCAGGACAGGGGAAAATTCACCCCTCCACTTT.